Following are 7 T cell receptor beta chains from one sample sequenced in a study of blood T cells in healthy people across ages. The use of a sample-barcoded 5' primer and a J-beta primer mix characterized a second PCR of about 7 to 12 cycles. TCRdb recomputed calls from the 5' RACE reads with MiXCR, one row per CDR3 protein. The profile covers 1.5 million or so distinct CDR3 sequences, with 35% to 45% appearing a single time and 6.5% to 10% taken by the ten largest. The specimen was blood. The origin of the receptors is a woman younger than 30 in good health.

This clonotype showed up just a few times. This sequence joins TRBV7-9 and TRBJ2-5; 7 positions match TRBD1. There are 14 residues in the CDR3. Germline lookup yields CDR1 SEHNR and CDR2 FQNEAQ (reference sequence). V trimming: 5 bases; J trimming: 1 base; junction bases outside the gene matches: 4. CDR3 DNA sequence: TGTGCCAGCAGCACTGGACAGGCCCAAGAGACCCAGTACTTC. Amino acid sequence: CASSTGQAQETQYF.

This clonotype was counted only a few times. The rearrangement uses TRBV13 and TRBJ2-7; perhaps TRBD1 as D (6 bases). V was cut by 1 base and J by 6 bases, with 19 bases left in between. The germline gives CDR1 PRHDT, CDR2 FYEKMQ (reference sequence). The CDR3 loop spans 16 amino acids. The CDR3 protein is CASSLAEDRTVIEQYF. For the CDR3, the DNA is TGTGCCAGCAGCTTAGCGGAAGACAGGACAGTCATCGAGCAGTACTTC.

This chain's CDR3 is CASSYPGEQGQKWEQYF. For the CDR3, the DNA is TGTGCCAGCAGTTACCCCGGGGAACAGGGGCAAAAGTGGGAGCAGTACTTC. The chain combines TRBV6-5 with TRBJ2-7, with TRBD1 matching over 7 bases. Germline values: CDR1 MNHEY, CDR2 SVGAGI. The V segment lost 2 bases and the J segment 7 bases; nucleotides outside the gene matches: 17. This CDR3 region has 17 residues.

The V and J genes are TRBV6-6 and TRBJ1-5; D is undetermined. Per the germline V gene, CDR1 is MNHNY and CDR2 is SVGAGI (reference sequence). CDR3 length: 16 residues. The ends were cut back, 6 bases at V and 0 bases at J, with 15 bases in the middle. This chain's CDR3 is CASSHLKGNSNQPQHF. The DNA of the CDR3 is TGTGCCAGCAGCCACCTTAAAGGAAATAGCAATCAGCCCCAGCATTTT.

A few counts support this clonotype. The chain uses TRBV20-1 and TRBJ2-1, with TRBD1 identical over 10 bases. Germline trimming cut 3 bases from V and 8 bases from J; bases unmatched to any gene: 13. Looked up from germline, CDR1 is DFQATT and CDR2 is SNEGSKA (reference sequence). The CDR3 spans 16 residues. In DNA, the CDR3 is TGCAGTGCTAGTTTGTTTGGGACAGGGGTTAGGGATGAGCAGTTCTTC. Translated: CSASLFGTGVRDEQFF.

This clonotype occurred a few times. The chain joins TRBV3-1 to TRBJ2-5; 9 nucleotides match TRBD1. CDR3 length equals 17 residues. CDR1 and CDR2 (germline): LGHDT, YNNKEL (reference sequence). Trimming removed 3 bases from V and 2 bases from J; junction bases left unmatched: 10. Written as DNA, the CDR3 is TGTGCCAGCAGCCATCGGGGCGGGACAGGGATACAAGAGACCCAGTACTTC. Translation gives CASSHRGGTGIQETQYF.

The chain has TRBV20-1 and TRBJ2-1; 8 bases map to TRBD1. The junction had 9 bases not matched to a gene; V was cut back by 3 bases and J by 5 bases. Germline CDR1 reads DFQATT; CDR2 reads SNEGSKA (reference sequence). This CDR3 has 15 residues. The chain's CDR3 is CSASALGQANNEQFF. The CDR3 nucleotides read TGCAGTGCTAGTGCCCTGGGACAGGCGAACAATGAGCAGTTCTTC.